Following are 5 T cell receptor beta chains from one sample sequenced in a study of CXCR3-negative and CXCR3-positive naive CD8 T cells (dated by TCRdb to between 2017 and 2020). Sequenced on a NextSeq 550. The Human TCR Profiling Kit (MiLaboratory) was used to make UMI-labeled 5' RACE TRB cDNA libraries. Through TCRdb reprocessing, the reads give one entry per CDR3 protein sequence; DNA is omitted. The table of this sample itemizes tens of thousands of distinct CDR3 sequences. The top ten constitute approximately 14% of the sample. Specimen: memory CD8+ T cells from blood. Taken with the paper, the label for cell subset or site translates to: conventional CD8+ memory T cells (TMEM), sorted as controls. These receptors all stem from a human donor in good health. Some clones in this sample may be carry-over from other donors' samples.

This chain uses TRBV15 with TRBJ2-2; as DNA is missing, the TRBD2 call by TCRdb cannot be tested. Germline assignment: CDR1 LNHNV and CDR2 YYDKDF (reference sequence). The CDR3 sequence is 14 residues long. The CDR3 reads CATSRVRESGELFF.

The chain has TRBV7-3 and TRBJ2-1; TCRdb picks TRBD2, but there is no DNA to check that call. CDR1 is SGHTA and CDR2 is FQGTGA in the germline V gene. CDR3 size: 16 residues. The CDR3 sequence is CASSPRDSFLGNEQFF.

According to its frequency, this clonotype is medium-sized. The chain carries TRBV4-3 and TRBJ2-6; TCRdb's D call of TRBD2 is untestable without DNA. The germline CDR1 and CDR2 sequences are LGHNA and YSLEER. This CDR3 region has 17 residues. The CDR3 loop is CASSRSGGTSGANVLTF.

The chain employs TRBV6-5 and TRBJ2-7; without DNA, the TCRdb call of TRBD2 cannot be checked. The germline CDR1 and CDR2 sequences are MNHEY and SVGAGI. The CDR3 totals 14 residues. CDR3 region: CASSSGGSGNEQCF.

J is TRBJ1-1 and V is TRBV12-3 or TRBV12-4; the D gene TCRdb calls, TRBD1, cannot be checked with no DNA. The CDR3 runs 14 residues. The CDR3 sequence: CASSLGAGSTEAFF.